Listed below are T cell receptor beta chains from one sample, sequenced in a study of CD8 T cells in Susac syndrome. TCRdb processed the immunoSEQ multiplex PCR reads anew with MiXCR; each CDR3 protein has one entry. The sample lists approximately 190,000 distinct CDR3 sequences; 90% to 97% were seen once. The sample comprised CD4+ T cells from PBMCs. Receptor source: a human donor with Susac syndrome. CDR3s include the opening cysteine and the closing phenylalanine or tryptophan.

TRBJ2-1 TRBV2 CASSESASGDYNEQFF
TRBJ1-1 TRBV19 CASSTRASSEAFF
TRBJ2-3 TRBV5-6 CASSRLAGARTDTQYF
TRBJ2-7 TRBV2 CASSGSVGGRFSYEQYF
TRBJ2-2 TRBV30 CAWGRGVTGELFF
TRBJ1-1 TRBV5-4 CASSLEGPHTEAFF
TRBJ2-3 TRBV29-1 CSVETSGGSDTQYF
TRBJ1-1 TRBV19 CASSPTGTEAFF
TRBJ2-7 TRBV5-6 CASSLVNRYEQYF
TRBJ1-2 TRBV27 CASSLSTSSGHYGYTF
TRBJ2-7 TRBV12-3/TRBV12-4 CASSFDRAGEQYF
TRBJ2-3 TRBV11-2 CASSLDGQGTDTQYF
TRBJ2-6 TRBV9 CASSSHPTGANVLTF
TRBJ2-7 TRBV7-9 CASSLGEHHYEQYF
TRBJ2-6 TRBV7-8 CASSLVRTASGANVLTF
TRBJ1-5 TRBV3-1 CASSQDPGGSNQPQHF
TRBJ1-1 TRBV3-1 CASSPKSTGNEAFF
TRBJ2-1 TRBV5-4 CASSLAPGLASDEQFF
TRBJ2-6 TRBV30 CAWSMGLSGANVLTF
TRBJ2-7 TRBV11-2 CASSSSNAYEQYF
TRBJ1-1 TRBV19 CATSTSGATEAFF
TRBJ1-1 TRBV29-1 CSVVSTEAFF
TRBJ2-7 TRBV30 CAWTRQDAYEQYF
TRBJ2-3 TRBV2 CASSELSRPSTDTQYF
TRBJ2-5 TRBV12-3/TRBV12-4 CASSLQVRQETQYF
TRBJ2-2 TRBV5-4 CASSLGGQFYNTGELFF
TRBJ2-5 TRBV29-1 CSAGRQGGRETQYF
TRBJ1-5 TRBV2 CASSGSSNQPQHF
TRBJ1-5 TRBV12-3/TRBV12-4 CASSFRVSNQPQHF